One sample yielded the 20 T cell receptor beta chains listed below, sequenced in a study of Ad26.COV2.S vaccination and SARS-CoV-2 variants. Sequencing was performed with immunoSEQ multiplex PCR; in TCRdb, only in-frame clones are kept and a portion is missing. The sample lists some 350,000 clones, around 90% occurring once. Sequences were derived from peripheral blood, sampled after recovery from COVID-19. The receptors shown here come from a human donor who had recovered from COVID-19.

The rearrangement links TRBV27 to TRBJ2-1, with unresolved D. Trimming stripped 10 bases from V and 5 bases from J, with 15 bases between. The length of the CDR3 is 13 residues. CDR1 and CDR2 (germline): MNHEY, SMNVEV (reference sequence). DNA for the CDR3: TGTGCCACCATCTCAGTGGCGGACAATGAGCAGTTCTTC. This sequence encodes CATISVADNEQFF.

This clone occurred once. This chain connects TRBV6-5 to TRBJ1-6, with D perhaps matching TRBD1 (6 bases). This CDR3 is built from 15 residues. The V gene lost 8 bases and the J gene lost 5 bases, with 16 bases spanning the gap. Germline CDR1 reads MNHEY; CDR2 reads SVGAGI. The DNA of the CDR3 is TGTGCCAGCGGTTTTGAAACAGGGAATAATTCACCCCTCCACTTT. Translating gives CASGFETGNNSPLHF.

The chain uses TRBV12-5 and TRBJ2-2; either TRBD1 or TRBD2 may supply D (6 bases each). Trimming removed 8 bases at V and 3 bases at J, with 22 bases between. Germline CDR1 LGHNT, CDR2 FRNRAP. The CDR3 runs to 17 residues. CDR3 nucleotides: TGTGCTAGTTCCCGTGGGGGGCTAACCCTCGACACCGGGGAGCTGTTTTTT. Encoded protein: CASSRGGLTLDTGELFF.

The chain joins TRBV19 to TRBJ1-5; TRBD1 agrees at 7 bases. The CDR3 loop spans 18 amino acids. The V and J ends lost 3 bases and 0 bases, in that order; junction bases with no gene match: 11. The V gene's germline CDR1 is LNHDA and CDR2 SQIVND (reference sequence). The CDR3 loop reads CASSIRRDRRGSNQPQHF. The CDR3 region has the DNA TGTGCCAGTAGTATTCGTCGGGACAGAAGGGGTAGCAATCAGCCCCAGCATTTT. The variable domain in full, completed from reference TRBV19 and TRBJ1-5, reads DGGITQSPKYLFRKEGQNVTLSCEQNLNHDAMYWYRQDPGQGLRLIYYSQIVNDFQKGDIAEGYSVSREKKESFPLTVTSAQKNPTAFYLCASSIRRDRRGSNQPQHFGDGTRLSIL.

The chain is built from TRBV27 and TRBJ1-2; 7 bases align to TRBD1. This CDR3 contains 16 residues. The V segment lost 0 bases and the J segment 5 bases; nucleotides outside the gene matches: 9. The germline CDR1 and CDR2 sequences are MNHEY and SMNVEV (reference sequence). CDR3 sequence: CASSLSPGTETYGYTF. In DNA form, the CDR3 reads TGTGCCAGCAGTTTATCCCCGGGGACAGAGACTTATGGCTACACCTTC.

The V call is TRBV6-5, the J call TRBJ2-3; a weak D match, TRBD1 (5 bases). The CDR3 extends over 15 amino acids. Trimming took 4 bases from V and 2 from J, leaving 13 bases between them. Germline CDR1 is MNHEY and CDR2 is SVGAGI. CDR3 region: CASSSTTVPTDTQYF. CDR3 coding DNA: TGTGCCAGCAGTTCGACGACAGTACCCACAGATACGCAGTATTTT.

This clone was seen once. The genes are TRBV9 and TRBJ1-2; D is unresolved. Trimming took off 0 bases at V and 0 bases at J, with 18 bases between the two ends. The CDR3 covers 18 residues. Germline V gene lookup returns CDR1 SGDLS and CDR2 YYNGEE. CDR3 residues: CASSVGPGRESSNYGYTF. The DNA of the CDR3 is TGTGCCAGCAGCGTAGGCCCGGGGAGGGAGTCCTCTAACTATGGCTACACCTTC.

The chain carries TRBV2 and TRBJ2-2; 7 nucleotides line up with TRBD2. V lost 6 bases and J lost 4; bases outside the gene matches: 8. The CDR3 runs to 15 residues. Germline-derived CDR1 and CDR2 are SNHLY and FYNNEI. Here the CDR3 DNA reads TGTGCCAGCAGAATAAGCGGGATGGGCACCGGGGAGCTGTTTTTT. Amino acids: CASRISGMGTGELFF.

This chain uses TRBV12-5 with TRBJ1-4, with 7 nucleotides matching TRBD1. There are 16 residues in the CDR3. V lost 5 bases, J lost 0 bases, and 6 bases stayed unmatched. The germline CDR1 and CDR2 sequences are LGHNT and FRNRAP. CDR3: CASGPGDSPTNEKLFF. The DNA of the CDR3 is TGTGCTAGTGGTCCCGGGGACAGCCCAACTAATGAAAAACTGTTTTTT.

This chain connects TRBV18 to TRBJ2-6, with no clear D. The CDR3 extends over 15 amino acids. The V end lost 2 bases, the J end lost 0 bases, and 5 bases lay between the germline ends. Germline CDR1 is KGHSH and CDR2 is LQKENI. CDR3 region: CASSPGLSGANVLTF. CDR3 DNA: TGTGCCAGCTCACCAGGCCTCTCTGGGGCCAACGTCCTGACTTTC. The full variable domain, rest sourced from reference TRBV18 and TRBJ2-6, is NAGVMQNPRHLVRRRGQEARLRCSPMKGHSHVYWYRQLPEEGLKFMVYLQKENIIDESGMPKERFSAEFPKEGPSILRIQQVVRGDSAAYFCASSPGLSGANVLTFGAGSRLTVL.

The chain uses TRBV6-4 and TRBJ1-2, with 11 bases lining up with TRBD1. The trim removed 3 bases at V and 3 bases at J, leaving 9 bases unmatched. Per the germline V gene, CDR1 is MRHNA and CDR2 is SNTAGT. This CDR3 is built from 17 residues. The CDR3 DNA reads as TGTGCCAGCAGTGATTCCTACCGGGACAGGGGGGACTATGGCTACACCTTC. Its protein product is CASSDSYRDRGDYGYTF.

The rearrangement uses TRBV6-5 and TRBJ1-2; D is unclear. V was trimmed by 5 bases and J by 4 bases, leaving 17 bases between them. Germline lookup yields CDR1 MNHEY and CDR2 SVGAGI. The CDR3 is 15 residues long. The CDR3 DNA reads as TGTGCCAGCAGTCCCCAGAACACGGCGCCCTATGGCTACACCTTC. Amino acids: CASSPQNTAPYGYTF.

The DNA for the CDR3 is TGTGCCAGCCGTGATTTCGGCCAGAATGAAAAACTGTTTTTT. This gives the protein CASRDFGQNEKLFF. The chain links TRBV19 to TRBJ1-4; D ambiguous. This CDR3 is built from 14 residues. Trimming shortened V by 9 bases and J by 5 bases, and 16 bases separated the two germline ends. From germline, CDR1 is LNHDA and CDR2 SQIVND (reference sequence).

This rearrangement joins TRBV2 to TRBJ1-1; D may be TRBD1 (5 bases). V was clipped by 7 bases and J by 5 bases, with 20 bases between them. CDR3 length: 15 amino acids. Per the germline V gene, CDR1 is SNHLY and CDR2 is FYNNEI. The DNA of the CDR3 is TGTGCCAGCACCCAGGTTCCGGGACCGGCGACTGAAGCTTTCTTT. Translation gives CASTQVPGPATEAFF.

V gene TRBV2 combines with J gene TRBJ2-2; 9 bases are a match to TRBD2. With 3 bases clipped from V and 5 bases from J, the junction kept 7 bases outside the gene matches. The CDR3 runs to 16 residues. Germline V gene data show CDR1 as SNHLY and CDR2 as FYNNEI. DNA of the CDR3: TGTGCCAGCAGTGAGTGGGCTAGCGGGGCTACCGGGGAGCTGTTTTTT. Translation: CASSEWASGATGELFF.

This chain joins TRBV12-3 or TRBV12-4 and TRBJ1-1, with D uncertain. Trimming pared 5 bases from V and 1 base from J, leaving 8 bases between. The CDR3 has 13 amino acids. CDR3 protein: CASSRTPNTEAFF. The CDR3 coding sequence is TGTGCCAGCAGTAGAACCCCGAACACTGAAGCTTTCTTT.

This chain links TRBV13 with TRBJ2-7; D gene unclear. Trimming shortened V by 5 bases and J by 0 bases, and 17 bases separated the two germline ends. This CDR3 has 16 residues. Germline V lookup: CDR1 PRHDT, CDR2 FYEKMQ (reference sequence). This CDR3 reads CASSLDVPVGSYEQYF. CDR3 sequence (DNA): TGTGCCAGCAGCCTCGATGTCCCCGTCGGCTCCTACGAGCAGTACTTC. The full variable domain, with the rest looked up from reference TRBV13 and TRBJ2-7, is AAGVIQSPRHLIKEKRETATLKCYPIPRHDTVYWYQQGPGQDPQFLISFYEKMQSDKGSIPDRFSAQQFSDYHSELNMSSLELGDSALYFCASSLDVPVGSYEQYFGPGTRLTVT.

The gene calls are TRBV4-1 and TRBJ2-3; D is possibly TRBD1 or TRBD2 (5 bases each). This CDR3 has 14 residues. Trimming took 1 base from V and 6 from J, leaving 11 bases between them. CDR1 is MGHRA, CDR2 YSYEKL, per germline. The CDR3 loop reads CASSQGGAGDTQYF. DNA for the CDR3: TGCGCCAGCAGCCAAGGAGGGGCCGGGGATACGCAGTATTTT.

The V call is TRBV19, the J call TRBJ1-5; tentatively, D is TRBD1 (6 bases). Germline V CDR1 and CDR2: LNHDA, SQIVND (reference sequence). The V end lost 6 bases, the J end lost 6 bases, and 12 bases lay between the germline ends. The CDR3 is 13 amino acids. The CDR3 region has the DNA TGTGCCAGTAGCCTGGGCAGGGGTCAGCCCCAGCATTTT. This gives the protein CASSLGRGQPQHF.

This sequence joins TRBV12-3 or TRBV12-4 and TRBJ2-3; no firm D call. The CDR3 is made up of 12 amino acids. Trimming removed 8 bases from V and 9 bases from J, with 15 bases in between. CDR3 bases: TGTGCCAGCGCTCCCCACCTTTGGACGCAGTATTTT. Amino acids: CASAPHLWTQYF.